These T cell receptor beta chains were read from a single sample in a study of blood T cell repertoires in COVID-19. TCRdb keeps only in-frame clones here, not all; method: immunoSEQ multiplex PCR. The sample consists of some 51,000 clones, 70% to 90% of them appearing once. The sample taken for sequencing was peripheral blood. The source of these receptors is a man aged 50 to 59 with active COVID-19. Each CDR3 is given with its conserved first and last residue. Each record gives: V gene, clone size, D gene, J gene, CDR3 protein, CDR3 DNA. D genes are given only for firm matches. The size entry is marked missing in some rows and otherwise reads once, few, many or a size class.

>TRBV19|NA|TRBD2|TRBJ2-1
CASSTGTSGRENEQFF
TGTGCCAGTAGTACGGGGACTAGCGGGAGGGAGAATGAGCAGTTCTTC
>TRBV3-1/TRBV3-2|once|TRBD1|TRBJ2-7
CASSQGGTGTYEQYF
TGTGCCAGCAGCCAAGGGGGGACAGGGACCTACGAGCAGTACTTC
>TRBV5-1|NA|TRBD2|TRBJ2-3
CASRLAGVADTQYF
TGCGCCAGCAGGTTAGCGGGAGTAGCAGATACGCAGTATTTT
>TRBV7-9|NA|NA|TRBJ1-1
CASSFGPVLRKRRTEAFF
TGTGCCAGCAGCTTTGGTCCAGTCTTGCGGAAACGGAGAACTGAAGCTTTCTTT
>TRBV6-2/TRBV6-3|NA|NA|TRBJ2-5
CASSYRGAGETQYF
TGTGCCAGCAGTTATCGCGGGGCGGGAGAGACCCAGTACTTC
>TRBV28|once|TRBD2|TRBJ2-1
CASSSTSRNYNEQFF
TGTGCCAGCAGTTCGACTAGCCGGAACTACAATGAGCAGTTCTTC
>TRBV7-8|NA|TRBD2|TRBJ2-5
CASRVARAGIGQETQYF
TGTGCCAGCAGGGTGGCGAGAGCGGGGATAGGACAAGAGACCCAGTACTTC
>TRBV19|NA|NA|TRBJ1-5
CASSPPQGFQPQHF
TGTGCCAGTAGTCCGCCACAGGGTTTCCAGCCCCAGCATTTT
>TRBV28|once|NA|TRBJ2-7
CASSLQLDTHEQYF
TGTGCCAGCAGTTTGCAACTTGACACCCACGAGCAGTACTTC
>TRBV28|NA|NA|TRBJ1-4
CASSFHGPDEKLFF
TGTGCCAGCAGTTTCCATGGTCCGGATGAAAAACTGTTTTTT
>TRBV19|NA|NA|TRBJ1-5
CASSIREEVNQPQHF
TGTGCCAGTAGTATACGGGAGGAGGTCAATCAGCCCCAGCATTTT
>TRBV2|NA|TRBD1|TRBJ2-6
CASGAGGSGANVLTF
TGTGCCAGCGGGGCAGGGGGCTCTGGGGCCAACGTCCTGACTTTC
>TRBV7-2|NA|NA|TRBJ2-7
CASSPGRNEQYF
TGTGCCAGCAGCCCGGGGAGGAACGAGCAGTACTTC
>TRBV18|once|NA|TRBJ1-2
CASSPPVDSRYGYTF
TGTGCCAGCTCACCACCGGTCGATAGCCGCTATGGCTACACCTTC
>TRBV2|few|NA|TRBJ2-7
CASSEPGRGSYEQYF
TGTGCCAGCAGTGAACCGGGCAGGGGCTCCTACGAGCAGTACTTC
>TRBV2|NA|TRBD1|TRBJ2-5
CASTIRDRGILKTQYF
TGTGCCAGCACCATCCGGGACAGGGGAATTCTAAAGACCCAGTACTTC
>TRBV18|NA|NA|TRBJ2-2
CASSPRTDTGELFF
TGTGCCAGCTCGCCCCGGACAGACACCGGGGAGCTGTTTTTT
>TRBV5-5|NA|TRBD1|TRBJ1-4
CASSPTGTNEKLFF
TGTGCCAGCAGCCCGACAGGGACTAATGAAAAACTGTTTTTT
>TRBV4-2|NA|TRBD2|TRBJ2-1
CASSQVSPALSGGALNEQFF
TGTGCCAGCAGCCAAGTCAGCCCTGCCCTTAGCGGGGGGGCCCTTAATGAGCAGTTCTTC
>TRBV6-5|NA|NA|TRBJ2-7
CASSYAGAYEQYF
TGTGCCAGCAGTTACGCCGGGGCCTACGAGCAGTACTTC
>TRBV7-2|NA|TRBD2|TRBJ2-5
CASSRGLAGGRETQYF
TGTGCCAGCAGCCGCGGACTAGCGGGGGGACGGGAGACCCAGTACTTC
>TRBV30|NA|TRBD1|TRBJ2-2
CAWSVLTGEAGELFF
TGTGCCTGGAGTGTACTAACAGGGGAAGCCGGGGAGCTGTTTTTT
>TRBV11-2|NA|TRBD1|TRBJ1-1
CASSSGTGGEAFF
TGTGCCAGCAGCTCAGGGACAGGGGGGGAAGCTTTCTTT
>TRBV7-9|NA|TRBD1|TRBJ1-4
CASSSGTAYEKLFF
TGTGCCAGCAGCTCCGGGACAGCCTATGAAAAACTGTTTTTT
>TRBV19|NA|TRBD2|TRBJ2-1
CASSRGSTSGSYNEQFF
TGTGCCAGTAGTAGGGGCTCTACTAGCGGCTCCTACAATGAGCAGTTCTTC
>TRBV5-1|NA|TRBD1|TRBJ2-5
CASSSGQGQETQYF
TGCGCCAGCAGCAGCGGACAGGGTCAAGAGACCCAGTACTTC
>TRBV6-5|NA|NA|TRBJ1-1
CASTQGGSTEAFF
TGTGCCAGCACGCAGGGAGGGAGTACTGAAGCTTTCTTT
>TRBV27|NA|TRBD1|TRBJ1-1
CASSRQGTEAFF
TGTGCCAGCAGCAGACAGGGGACTGAAGCTTTCTTT
>TRBV3-1/TRBV3-2|NA|TRBD2|TRBJ2-7
CASRGTSGYYEQYF
TGTGCCAGCAGGGGGACTAGCGGCTATTACGAGCAGTACTTC
>TRBV6-5|NA|NA|TRBJ1-4
CASSANRVLSEKLFF
TGTGCCAGCAGCGCGAACAGGGTTCTGAGCGAAAAACTGTTTTTT
>TRBV5-6|NA|NA|TRBJ2-6
CASSLIISGANVLTF
TGTGCCAGCAGCTTGATCATCTCTGGGGCCAACGTCCTGACTTTC
>TRBV11-3|NA|TRBD1|TRBJ1-1
CASSTTGGTEAFF
TGTGCCAGCAGCACAACAGGGGGCACTGAAGCTTTCTTT
>TRBV6-2/TRBV6-3|NA|TRBD2|TRBJ2-3
CASSRTSGTLKDTQYF
TGTGCCAGCAGCCGAACTAGCGGGACCCTGAAAGATACGCAGTATTTT
>TRBV3-1/TRBV3-2|NA|NA|TRBJ1-6
CASSQGGRLTPLHF
TGTGCCAGCAGCCAAGGGGGCCGCCTAACACCCCTCCACTTT
>TRBV6-5|once|TRBD1|TRBJ1-1
CASRPDRGGTEAFF
TGTGCCAGCAGGCCCGACAGGGGGGGGACTGAAGCTTTCTTT
>TRBV24-1|NA|TRBD1|TRBJ1-1
CALGGRSMNTEAFF
TGTGCCTTAGGGGGCAGGTCTATGAACACTGAAGCTTTCTTT
>TRBV27|NA|TRBD2|TRBJ2-1
CASSLKAGGREQFF
TGTGCCAGCAGTTTAAAAGCGGGAGGGCGCGAGCAGTTCTTC
>TRBV2|once|TRBD2|TRBJ2-2
CASGGSGRAGGELFF
TGTGCCAGCGGGGGGAGCGGGAGGGCCGGCGGGGAGCTGTTTTTT
>TRBV19|NA|NA|TRBJ1-2
CASSMTGNYGYTF
TGTGCCAGTAGTATGACAGGCAACTATGGCTACACCTTC
>TRBV25-1|NA|NA|TRBJ2-3
CASSDPRGGRRDTQYF
TGTGCCAGCAGTGACCCTCGAGGCGGGCGAAGAGATACGCAGTATTTT
>TRBV19|once|NA|TRBJ1-5
CASSIRGTSNQPQHF
TGTGCCAGTAGTATTAGGGGGACTAGCAATCAGCCCCAGCATTTT
>TRBV23-1|NA|NA|TRBJ1-2
CASSQSTWYGYTF
TGCGCCAGCAGTCAGTCGACATGGTATGGCTACACCTTC
>TRBV5-4|once|TRBD1|TRBJ2-1
CASSRDRGNEQFF
TGTGCCAGCAGCCGGGACAGGGGGAATGAGCAGTTCTTC
>TRBV9|NA|TRBD1|TRBJ1-1
CASSVRPSGQAFNTEAFF
TGTGCCAGCAGCGTACGCCCTTCGGGACAGGCTTTTAACACTGAAGCTTTCTTT
>TRBV5-1|NA|TRBD1|TRBJ2-1
CASSLVMTGPNEQFF
TGCGCCAGCAGCTTGGTAATGACAGGGCCCAATGAGCAGTTCTTC